The present T cell receptor (beta chain) was sequenced within a study of shared clonotypes between healthy human individuals. V was pared by 4 bases and J by 5 bases, with 14 bases between. Per the germline V gene, CDR1 is SGHAT and CDR2 is FQNNGV. The CDR3 is 14 residues long. This clone was observed a handful of times. The target antigen is unknown. The naive CD8 fraction comprised CD45RO-negative cells positively selected for CCR7 and excluded terminally differentiated effector memory CD45RA+ cells. Study-wide results and limits: Generally, naive subsets (rather than memory subsets) showed larger estimated richness.

Sequencing was performed with immunoSEQ multiplex PCR; in TCRdb, only in-frame clones are kept and a portion is missing. Here the sample spans around 700,000 clones, roughly nine tenths being singletons. J is TRBJ1-2 and V is TRBV11-2; no definite D call. The clonotype was recovered from a man younger than 45 in good health. Input material: naive CD8+ T cells sorted from blood. CDR3 coding DNA: TGTGCCAGCAGCTCCAACACGGACCTGTATGGCTACACCTTC. It yields the protein CASSSNTDLYGYTF.